A selection of T cell receptor beta chains follows, all from one sample in a study of technical replicates of blood from several donors. The table came from immunoSEQ multiplex PCR; TCRdb's copy has only in-frame clones and leaves some out. The repertoire includes 65,000 to 90,000 clones, 85% to 95% of them detected once, and roughly 0.23% sits in the top ten. Sequencing used T cells isolated from PBMCs. These receptor sequences come from a human donor in good health. Each CDR3 is given with its conserved first and last residue. The D gene is left open where the match is weak. Size values are once, few and many counts, or a class for expanded clones, and some rows have none.

J | size | V | length | D | DNA | CDR3
TRBJ1-4 | - | TRBV5-4 | 15 | - | TGTGCCAGCAGTTATACAGGGCAGCCTAATGAAAAACTGTTTTTT | CASSYTGQPNEKLFF
TRBJ1-4 | - | TRBV4-1 | 16 | - | TGCGCCAGCAGCCAAGGGGGGCCGCCGGGCTATGAAAAACTGTTTTTT | CASSQGGPPGYEKLFF
TRBJ2-7 | - | TRBV5-1 | 15 | - | TGCGCCAGCAGCTTGGTCGCCCAGGGTCACTACGAGCAGTACTTC | CASSLVAQGHYEQYF
TRBJ2-7 | - | TRBV11-3 | 14 | TRBD2 | TGTGCCAGCAGCCCGGCGGGGGACTCCTACGAGCAGTACTTC | CASSPAGDSYEQYF
TRBJ1-1 | - | TRBV6-5 | 14 | - | TGTGCCAGCAGCGCAGGGAGGAGGACCTCTGAAGCTTTCTTT | CASSAGRRTSEAFF
TRBJ1-4 | - | TRBV27 | 14 | TRBD1 | TGTGCCAGCAGAGCGGACAGGGGAGGTGAAAAACTGTTTTTT | CASRADRGGEKLFF
TRBJ2-1 | - | TRBV5-1 | 16 | - | TGCGCCAGCAGCTTGGTGTCCGGACAGCACAACAATGAGCAGTTCTTC | CASSLVSGQHNNEQFF
TRBJ1-3 | - | TRBV5-1 | 15 | - | TGCGCCAGCAGCTTGGGCTGGACTACTGGAAACACCATATATTTT | CASSLGWTTGNTIYF
TRBJ2-7 | - | TRBV13 | 15 | TRBD1 | TGTGCCAGCAGTCAGGACAGGGCCCTTTCCTACGAGCAGTACTTC | CASSQDRALSYEQYF
TRBJ2-1 | - | TRBV5-4 | 12 | - | TGTGCCAGCAGCTTGCCGGTCGATGAGCAGTTCTTC | CASSLPVDEQFF
TRBJ1-1 | - | TRBV5-1 | 13 | - | TGCGCCAGCAGCTCAAACTTGAACACTGAAGCTTTCTTT | CASSSNLNTEAFF
TRBJ1-1 | - | TRBV28 | 16 | TRBD1 | TGTGCCAGCAGGGGTCCGGGACAGGTTTCTAACACTGAAGCTTTCTTT | CASRGPGQVSNTEAFF
TRBJ2-7 | - | TRBV6-6 | 15 | - | TGTGCCAGCAGTTACTCTGCGGGAACTTCCTACGAGCAGTACTTC | CASSYSAGTSYEQYF
TRBJ1-3 | - | TRBV5-1 | 15 | TRBD1 | TGCGCCAGCAGCAAGGGACAGGACTCTGGAAACACCATATATTTT | CASSKGQDSGNTIYF
TRBJ2-5 | - | TRBV6-5 | 12 | - | TGTGCCAGCAGTTTCGGAGGAGAGACCCAGTACTTC | CASSFGGETQYF
TRBJ2-1 | - | TRBV7-9 | 17 | TRBD2 | TGTGCCAGCAGCTCGGCCGGGACTAGCGGGGGGGCAGATGAGCAGTTCTTC | CASSSAGTSGGADEQFF
TRBJ1-2 | - | TRBV18 | 15 | TRBD1 | TGTGCCAGCTCACTTAGGGACAGCGGATCCTATGGCTACACCTTC | CASSLRDSGSYGYTF
TRBJ2-7 | - | TRBV7-8 | 14 | TRBD2 | TGTGCCAGCAGCTGGACTAGCTTTGTCTCCGAGCAGTACTTC | CASSWTSFVSEQYF
TRBJ1-2 | - | TRBV6-6 | 14 | - | TGTGCCAGCAGTTACTCGATTGAGAACTATGGCTACACCTTC | CASSYSIENYGYTF
TRBJ2-7 | - | TRBV6-5 | 15 | TRBD1 | TGTGCCAGCACCCCACAGACAGGGCCCTACTACGAGCAGTACTTC | CASTPQTGPYYEQYF
TRBJ2-7 | - | TRBV9 | 16 | TRBD2 | TGTGCCAGCAGCGCCGAGGGACTAGCGGGAGGATGGGAGCAGTACTTC | CASSAEGLAGGWEQYF
TRBJ2-5 | - | TRBV28 | 19 | TRBD1 | TGTGCCAGCAGTTACCCTAACTTGTGGCGACAGGGGGCGCGAGAGACCCAGTACTTC | CASSYPNLWRQGARETQYF
TRBJ1-3 | - | TRBV6-1 | 15 | - | TGTGCCAGCACGAGTTCACAGAGCTCTGGAAACACCATATATTTT | CASTSSQSSGNTIYF
TRBJ2-5 | - | TRBV19 | 13 | - | TGTGCCAGTAGTATTGGGAGTCCCGGGACCCAGTACTTC | CASSIGSPGTQYF
TRBJ1-2 | once | TRBV7-8 | 14 | - | TGTGCCAGCAGCTTTGATGAGGTGCATGATGGCTACACCTTC | CASSFDEVHDGYTF
TRBJ2-7 | - | TRBV6-1 | 15 | - | TGTGCCAGCAGTGAAGCGCGTACTATCTCCTACGAGCAGTACTTC | CASSEARTISYEQYF
TRBJ2-7 | - | TRBV5-6 | 12 | - | TGTGCCAGCAGCTTGGGGGCATACGAGCAGTACTTC | CASSLGAYEQYF
TRBJ1-1 | - | TRBV7-9 | 15 | - | TGTGCCAGCAGGAAGGCAGGGTCGTTGGACACTGAAGCTTTCTTT | CASRKAGSLDTEAFF
TRBJ2-3 | - | TRBV6-4 | 15 | - | TGTGCCAGCAGTGAATCGAGACTAAACACAGATACGCAGTATTTT | CASSESRLNTDTQYF
TRBJ2-7 | - | TRBV6-6 | 14 | - | TGTGCCAGCTCAGCCCGGGAGCAGGGAGGAAAGCAGTACTTC | CASSAREQGGKQYF
TRBJ1-3 | - | TRBV9 | 15 | TRBD1 | TGTGCCAGCAGCCCGTCGACAGGGGCAGGAAACACCATATATTTT | CASSPSTGAGNTIYF
TRBJ1-1 | - | TRBV18 | 14 | TRBD1 | TGTGCCAGCTCGCCGGACAGGGTGAACACTGAAGCTTTCTTT | CASSPDRVNTEAFF
TRBJ1-1 | - | TRBV5-5 | 15 | - | TGTGCCAGCAGCCAAACTACTACCACAGGGCACAGGGCTTTCTTT | CASSQTTTTGHRAFF
TRBJ1-5 | few | TRBV19 | 13 | TRBD1 | TGTGCCACATCGGGACAGGGGACCTTGCTCCCGCATTTT | CATSGQGTLLPHF
TRBJ2-7 | - | TRBV5-1 | 19 | - | TGCGCCAGCAGCTCCACCGATCTTGAGACCCCAACCGGGTCCTACGAGCAGTACTTC | CASSSTDLETPTGSYEQYF
TRBJ2-5 | - | TRBV4-1 | 14 | - | TGCGCCAGCAGCCAAGCTGAACTTGAAGAGACCCAGTACTTC | CASSQAELEETQYF
TRBJ1-5 | - | TRBV28 | 17 | TRBD1 | TGTGCCAGCAGTTTAAGGACAGGGTTGATTAGTAATCAGCCCCAGCATTTT | CASSLRTGLISNQPQHF
TRBJ1-1 | - | TRBV6-1 | 14 | - | TGTGCCAGTAGACAGAACCCTACAAACACTGAAGCTTTCTTT | CASRQNPTNTEAFF
TRBJ2-7 | - | TRBV28 | 15 | - | TGTGCCAGCACCAACCAAGACAGGTACCCCATCGAGCAGTACTTC | CASTNQDRYPIEQYF
TRBJ2-1 | - | TRBV6-1 | 11 | TRBD1 | TGTGCCAGCAGTAACCAGGGGGTTGCGTTCTTC | CASSNQGVAFF
TRBJ2-1 | - | TRBV13 | 23 | TRBD2 | TGTGCCAGCAGCCTAGCCGGTGTGGGCCAGCGGGGGGGCTCGGTCCTAGTTTACAATGAGCAGTTCTTC | CASSLAGVGQRGGSVLVYNEQFF
TRBJ2-1 | - | TRBV19 | 14 | TRBD2 | TGTGCCAGTAGTATAAGCGGGGGGGCAGATGAGCAGTTCTTC | CASSISGGADEQFF
TRBJ2-3 | - | TRBV27 | 16 | TRBD1 | TGTGCCAGCCCTCATTGGGGACAGGGGGGGACAGATACGCAGTATTTT | CASPHWGQGGTDTQYF
TRBJ1-3 | - | TRBV5-1 | 15 | - | TGCGCCAGCAGCTTGGGGACAGTCTCTGGAAACACCATATATTTT | CASSLGTVSGNTIYF
TRBJ2-1 | - | TRBV27 | 16 | - | TGTGCCAGCAGAGAAAGGGGGCGGGGGGATTACAATGAGCAGTTCTTC | CASRERGRGDYNEQFF
TRBJ2-1 | - | TRBV28 | 14 | TRBD2 | TGTGCCAGCAGCGCCAGCGGGACTAACAATGAGCAGTTCTTC | CASSASGTNNEQFF
TRBJ1-5 | - | TRBV5-1 | 15 | - | TGCGCCAGCAGCTTGTCCACAGGTAGCAATCAGCCCCAGCATTTT | CASSLSTGSNQPQHF
TRBJ2-1 | once | TRBV7-2 | 15 | TRBD1 | TGTGCCAGCAGCTGGGGGACAGGGGGCTACAATGAGCAGTTCTTC | CASSWGTGGYNEQFF